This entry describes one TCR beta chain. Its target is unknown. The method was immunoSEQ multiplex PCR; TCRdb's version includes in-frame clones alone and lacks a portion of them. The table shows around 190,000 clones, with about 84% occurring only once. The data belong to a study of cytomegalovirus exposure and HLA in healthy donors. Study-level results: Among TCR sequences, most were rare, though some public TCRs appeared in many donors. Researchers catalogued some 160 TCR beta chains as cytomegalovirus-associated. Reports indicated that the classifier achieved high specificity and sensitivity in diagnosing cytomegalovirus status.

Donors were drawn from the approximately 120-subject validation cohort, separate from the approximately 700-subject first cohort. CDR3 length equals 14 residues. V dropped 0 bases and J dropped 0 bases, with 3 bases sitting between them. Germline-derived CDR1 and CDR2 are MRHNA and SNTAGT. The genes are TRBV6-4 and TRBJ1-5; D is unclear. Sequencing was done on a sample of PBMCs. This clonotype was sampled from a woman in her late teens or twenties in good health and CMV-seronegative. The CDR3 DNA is TGTGCCAGCAGTGACTCATATAGCAATCAGCCCCAGCATTTT. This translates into CASSDSYSNQPQHF.